This T cell receptor (beta chain) was recovered during a study of graft-versus-host responses after intestinal transplantation. As for the study in general: The transplants performed in recipients were multivisceral, liver-intestinal, or isolated intestinal.

Sequencing used immunoSEQ multiplex PCR; TCRdb keeps in-frame clones, though not all of them. The sample includes tens of thousands of clones, roughly 91% of them seen just once. As to this clone: Its antigen is not identified. Other nucleotide sequences in the sample specify the same CDR3.

Regarding the study as a whole: Early declines in HvG clones that occurred post-transplant were associated with peak circulating GvH clone levels.

This CDR3 has 12 amino acids. V lost 1 base, J lost 4 bases, and 3 bases lay in between. Germline CDR1 is SGHVS and CDR2 is FQNEAQ. The rearrangement uses TRBV7-8 and TRBJ2-3; no definite D call. The sequences come from unstimulated CD8+ T cells sorted from spleen or lymph node cells, collected before intestinal transplant. The clonotype was recovered from a human donor who received an intestinal transplant. The CDR3 coding sequence is TGTGCCAGCAGCTTAGGAGCAGATACGCAGTATTTT. Translated, it gives CASSLGADTQYF.